Listed below are T cell receptor beta chains from one sample, sequenced in a study of T cell repertoires in cytomegalovirus infection. A single record per CDR3 protein comes from TCRdb applying MiXCR to the reads. The table has 360,000 or so distinct CDR3 sequences, roughly a third seen once. No antigen is known for these receptors. Sequencing was performed on cultured PBMCs, taken from culture after CMV antigen stimulation. These receptors were taken from a human donor in good health (CMV status not recorded). Some clones in this sample may be carry-over from other donors' samples. Each CDR3 is given with its conserved first and last residue. Each record gives: J gene, clone size, V gene, D gene, CDR3 protein, CDR3 DNA. A D gene is named only where the DNA matches it firmly. Where a row states a size, it is once, few, many or the class of an expanded clone; other rows omit it.

>TRBJ2-3|few|TRBV7-9|-
CASSFRADTQYF
TGTGCCAGCAGCTTTAGGGCAGATACGCAGTATTTT
>TRBJ2-1|-|TRBV19|TRBD1
CASSMPGTGNFDEQFF
TGTGCCAGTAGTATGCCCGGGACAGGGAACTTCGATGAGCAGTTCTTC
>TRBJ2-1|many|TRBV7-2|TRBD2
CASKLAGWGDEQFF
TGTGCCAGCAAACTAGCGGGGTGGGGAGATGAGCAGTTCTTC
>TRBJ2-6|few|TRBV12-3/TRBV12-4|-
CASSYSGIRLSGANVLTF
TGTGCCAGCAGTTATTCCGGGATTCGACTCTCTGGGGCCAACGTCCTGACTTTC
>TRBJ2-1|-|TRBV27|-
CASSLEPNYNEQFF
TGTGCCAGCAGTTTGGAACCTAACTACAATGAGCAGTTCTTC
>TRBJ2-1|few|TRBV6-2/TRBV6-3|TRBD2
CASSRLDSGRNEQFF
TGTGCCAGCAGCCGATTAGACAGCGGGAGAAATGAGCAGTTCTTC
>TRBJ2-4|few|TRBV27|-
CASSGTGTGAKNIQYF
TGTGCCAGCAGTGGAACAGGCACCGGGGCCAAAAACATTCAGTACTTC
>TRBJ2-6|few|TRBV6-2/TRBV6-3|-
CASSQHGGSGANVLTF
TGTGCCAGCAGTCAGCATGGAGGCTCTGGGGCCAACGTCCTGACTTTC
>TRBJ2-5|-|TRBV2|-
CASSEQAGETQYF
TGTGCCAGCAGTGAGCAGGCAGGAGAGACCCAGTACTTC
>TRBJ2-1|few|TRBV7-2|TRBD2
CASSLEGRGDEQFF
TGTGCCAGCAGCTTAGAAGGTCGGGGGGATGAGCAGTTCTTC
>TRBJ2-5|-|TRBV19|TRBD1
CASSINRGETQYF
TGTGCCAGTAGTATTAACAGGGGGGAGACCCAGTACTTC
>TRBJ2-2|-|TRBV4-1|TRBD2
CASSSPGLMNTGELFF
TGCGCCAGCAGCTCGCCGGGACTAATGAACACCGGGGAGCTGTTTTTT
>TRBJ2-7|-|TRBV7-2|-
CASSPSDGRYEQYF
TGTGCCAGCAGCCCGAGTGACGGGCGGTACGAGCAGTACTTC
>TRBJ1-5|-|TRBV6-2/TRBV6-3|-
CASSSPGNKQPQHF
TGTGCCAGCAGTTCTCCGGGGAATAAACAGCCCCAGCATTTT
>TRBJ2-7|-|TRBV5-4|-
CASSLSLDSIYEQYF
TGTGCCAGCAGCTTGTCCCTAGATTCGATCTACGAGCAGTACTTC
>TRBJ2-3|-|TRBV10-1|TRBD1
CASSEGQGRADTQYF
TGCGCCAGCAGTGAGGGACAGGGTAGGGCAGATACGCAGTATTTT
>TRBJ2-5|many|TRBV7-2|-
CASSRGLETQYF
TGTGCCAGCAGCAGAGGCTTGGAGACCCAGTACTTC
>TRBJ2-5|few|TRBV6-2/TRBV6-3|-
CASTSQETQYF
TGTGCCAGCACTAGCCAAGAGACCCAGTACTTC
>TRBJ2-7|-|TRBV12-3/TRBV12-4|-
CASSFSSGSYEQYF
TGTGCCAGCAGTTTCTCGAGCGGCTCCTACGAGCAGTACTTC
>TRBJ2-1|few|TRBV11-2|-
CASSQGERPYNEQFF
TGTGCCAGCAGCCAAGGGGAGAGACCCTACAATGAGCAGTTCTTC
>TRBJ2-7|-|TRBV7-2|TRBD2
CASSFVLLSGAGVQYEQYF
TGTGCCAGCAGCTTCGTCCTTCTTAGCGGTGCGGGAGTACAATACGAGCAGTACTTC
>TRBJ2-1|-|TRBV6-2/TRBV6-3|-
CASSRTRDWPYNEQFF
TGTGCCAGCAGTCGTACCCGGGACTGGCCCTACAATGAGCAGTTCTTC
>TRBJ1-6|-|TRBV27|-
CASSLSGKTQPLHF
TGTGCCAGCAGTTTATCCGGGAAGACGCAACCCCTCCACTTT
>TRBJ1-2|-|TRBV20-1|-
CSARDGQGFFYGYTF
TGCAGTGCTAGAGATGGTCAGGGGTTTTTTTATGGCTACACCTTC
>TRBJ1-1|few|TRBV5-6|-
CASSSGHEAFF
TGTGCCAGCAGCTCAGGTCATGAAGCTTTCTTT
>TRBJ2-7|-|TRBV28|TRBD2
CASRTPGLGGQYF
TGTGCCAGCAGAACGCCGGGACTAGGGGGGCAGTACTTC
>TRBJ1-6|-|TRBV7-9|-
CASTYDSFSPLHF
TGTGCCAGCACGTACGACAGTTTTTCACCCCTCCACTTT
>TRBJ1-1|many|TRBV28|TRBD1
CAIRGQVGITEAFF
TGTGCCATACGGGGACAGGTGGGGATTACTGAAGCTTTCTTT
>TRBJ2-3|few|TRBV5-4|-
CASSLRVEGYTQYF
TGTGCCAGCAGCTTACGGGTCGAGGGGTATACGCAGTATTTT
>TRBJ2-3|-|TRBV7-9|TRBD2
CASSLQRLAGVTQYF
TGTGCCAGCAGCTTACAAAGACTAGCGGGAGTGACGCAGTATTTT
>TRBJ2-6|-|TRBV20-1|-
CSARTQANVLTF
TGCAGTGCTAGAACCCAGGCCAACGTCCTGACTTTC
>TRBJ2-1|few|TRBV27|TRBD1
CASRIGQGSYNEQFF
TGTGCCAGCAGAATAGGACAGGGATCTTACAATGAGCAGTTCTTC
>TRBJ2-5|few|TRBV14|-
CASSRSRGIQETQYF
TGTGCCAGCAGCCGCTCCCGGGGGATTCAAGAGACCCAGTACTTC
>TRBJ1-1|few|TRBV11-2|TRBD1
CASSPIGGGPEAFF
TGTGCCAGCAGCCCAATTGGAGGGGGCCCTGAAGCTTTCTTT
>TRBJ2-3|once|TRBV10-3|TRBD2
CAISVGLAGTDTQYF
TGTGCCATCAGTGTAGGACTAGCAGGCACAGATACGCAGTATTTT
>TRBJ2-7|-|TRBV6-6|-
CASSYQGHNIYEQYF
TGTGCCAGCAGTTACCAGGGACACAACATCTACGAGCAGTACTTC
>TRBJ2-2|-|TRBV7-2|TRBD1
CASSIRQGGFANTGELFF
TGTGCCAGCAGCATAAGACAGGGGGGTTTCGCGAACACCGGGGAGCTGTTTTTT
>TRBJ2-1|-|TRBV4-2|-
CASSHPVAFEQFF
TGTGCCAGCAGCCACCCCGTAGCGTTTGAGCAGTTCTTC
>TRBJ2-6|-|TRBV12-3/TRBV12-4|-
CASSWGLSGANVLTF
TGTGCCAGCAGTTGGGGACTCTCTGGGGCCAACGTCCTGACTTTC
>TRBJ2-5|-|TRBV2|-
CASSENRESETQYF
TGTGCCAGCAGTGAAAATAGGGAGTCCGAGACCCAGTACTTC
>TRBJ2-3|-|TRBV4-3|-
CASSQPGAARSADTQYF
TGCGCCAGCAGCCAACCGGGAGCCGCACGTAGCGCAGATACGCAGTATTTT
>TRBJ1-5|few|TRBV7-8|TRBD1
CASSTPGTGNQPQHF
TGTGCCAGCAGCACCCCCGGGACAGGGAATCAGCCCCAGCATTTT
>TRBJ1-2|few|TRBV12-3/TRBV12-4|-
CASSTGPGGYTF
TGTGCCAGCAGTACGGGTCCGGGGGGCTACACCTTC
>TRBJ1-1|many|TRBV7-2|-
CASSLVWQGTEAFF
TGTGCCAGCAGCTTAGTTTGGCAGGGTACTGAAGCTTTCTTT
>TRBJ2-1|-|TRBV5-4|TRBD2
CASDAGGSNEQFF
TGTGCCAGCGACGCGGGAGGGTCCAATGAGCAGTTCTTC
>TRBJ2-1|-|TRBV9|-
CASSVGGGRYNEQFF
TGTGCCAGCAGCGTAGGGGGGGGCCGGTACAATGAGCAGTTCTTC
>TRBJ1-3|-|TRBV15|-
CATSLRGDTIYF
TGTGCCACCAGCCTCAGGGGAGACACCATATATTTT
>TRBJ1-6|-|TRBV20-1|-
CSARGGSGSPLHF
TGCAGTGCGCGGGGGGGGAGTGGATCACCCCTCCACTTT
>TRBJ1-1|-|TRBV7-2|-
CASSFGGMNTEAFF
TGTGCCAGCAGCTTTGGGGGCATGAACACTGAAGCTTTCTTT
>TRBJ1-5|-|TRBV7-2|-
CASSLWPGSQHF
TGTGCCAGCAGCTTATGGCCTGGGTCCCAGCATTTT
>TRBJ2-1|few|TRBV11-2|-
CASSLEWDSYNEQFF
TGTGCCAGCAGCTTAGAGTGGGACTCCTACAATGAGCAGTTCTTC
>TRBJ2-2|-|TRBV12-5|-
CASEEMSGELFF
TGTGCTAGTGAGGAGATGTCCGGGGAGCTGTTTTTT
>TRBJ2-2|-|TRBV28|TRBD2
CASYQAGDVSGELFF
TGTGCCAGTTACCAGGCGGGAGATGTGTCCGGGGAGCTGTTTTTT
>TRBJ2-1|-|TRBV7-7|TRBD2
CASSKEREQSYNEQFF
TGTGCCAGCAGCAAAGAGCGGGAGCAGTCCTACAATGAGCAGTTCTTC
>TRBJ2-7|-|TRBV11-2|TRBD2
CASSLLAGSAYEQYF
TGTGCCAGCAGCTTACTAGCGGGTTCAGCCTACGAGCAGTACTTC
>TRBJ2-7|few|TRBV12-3/TRBV12-4|-
CASSLPGRIYEQYF
TGTGCCAGCAGTTTACCGGGAAGGATTTACGAGCAGTACTTC
>TRBJ2-3|-|TRBV7-8|TRBD2
CASIRTSGSREYF
TGTGCCAGCATACGGACTAGCGGGAGTAGGGAGTATTTT
>TRBJ2-2|-|TRBV6-5|-
CASSYSGVHGELFF
TGTGCCAGCAGTTACTCGGGGGTTCACGGGGAGCTGTTTTTT
>TRBJ2-4|few|TRBV7-2|TRBD1
CASSLMSRVGTGKNIQYF
TGTGCCAGCAGCTTAATGAGTCGGGTGGGGACAGGCAAAAACATTCAGTACTTC
>TRBJ1-1|-|TRBV6-1|-
CASSVASRGTEAFF
TGTGCCAGCAGTGTTGCCTCGCGGGGCACTGAAGCTTTCTTT